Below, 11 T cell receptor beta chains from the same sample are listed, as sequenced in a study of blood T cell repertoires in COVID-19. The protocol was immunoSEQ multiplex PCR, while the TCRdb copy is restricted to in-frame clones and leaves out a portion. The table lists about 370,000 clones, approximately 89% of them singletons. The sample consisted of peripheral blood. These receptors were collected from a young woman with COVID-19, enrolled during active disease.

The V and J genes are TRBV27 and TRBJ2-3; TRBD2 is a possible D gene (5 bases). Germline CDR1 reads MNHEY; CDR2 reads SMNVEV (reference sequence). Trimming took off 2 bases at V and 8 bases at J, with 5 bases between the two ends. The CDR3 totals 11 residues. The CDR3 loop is CASSLGGTQYF. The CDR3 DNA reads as TGTGCCAGCAGTTTAGGAGGTACGCAGTATTTT.

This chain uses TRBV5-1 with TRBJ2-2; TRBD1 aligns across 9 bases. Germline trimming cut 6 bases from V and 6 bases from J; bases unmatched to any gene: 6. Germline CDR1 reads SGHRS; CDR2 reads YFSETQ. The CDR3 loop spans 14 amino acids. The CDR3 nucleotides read TGCGCCAGCATTATGAGACAGGGGGCCGGGGAGCTGTTTTTT. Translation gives CASIMRQGAGELFF.

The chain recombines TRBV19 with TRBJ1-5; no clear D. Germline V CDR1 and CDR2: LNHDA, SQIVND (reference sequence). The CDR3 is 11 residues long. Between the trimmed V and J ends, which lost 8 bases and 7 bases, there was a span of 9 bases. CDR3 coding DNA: TGTGCCAGTGGGCAGTTGCAGCCCCAGCATTTT. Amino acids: CASGQLQPQHF. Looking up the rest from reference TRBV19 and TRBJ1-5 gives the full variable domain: DGGITQSPKYLFRKEGQNVTLSCEQNLNHDAMYWYRQDPGQGLRLIYYSQIVNDFQKGDIAEGYSVSREKKESFPLTVTSAQKNPTAFYLCASGQLQPQHFGDGTRLSIL.

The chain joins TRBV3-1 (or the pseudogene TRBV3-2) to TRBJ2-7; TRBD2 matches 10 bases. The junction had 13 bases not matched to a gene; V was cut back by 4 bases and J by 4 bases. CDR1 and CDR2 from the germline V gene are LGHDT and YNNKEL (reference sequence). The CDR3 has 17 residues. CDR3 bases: TGTGCCAGCAGCCTTCGGACTAGCGGTCTCCGGCGGTACGAGCAGTACTTC. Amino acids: CASSLRTSGLRRYEQYF.

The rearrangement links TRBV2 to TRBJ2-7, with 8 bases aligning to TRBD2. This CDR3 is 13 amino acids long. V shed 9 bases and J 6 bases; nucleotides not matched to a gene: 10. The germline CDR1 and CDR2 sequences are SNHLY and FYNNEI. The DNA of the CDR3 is TGTGCCAGTCGGCCTAGCGGGCTTGGCGAGCAGTACTTC. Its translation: CASRPSGLGEQYF.

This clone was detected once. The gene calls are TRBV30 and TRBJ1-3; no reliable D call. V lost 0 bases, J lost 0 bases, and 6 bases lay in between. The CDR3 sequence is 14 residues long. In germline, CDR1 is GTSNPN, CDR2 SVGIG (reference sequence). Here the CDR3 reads CAWSVEASGNTIYF. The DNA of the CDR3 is TGTGCCTGGAGTGTGGAGGCCTCTGGAAACACCATATATTTT. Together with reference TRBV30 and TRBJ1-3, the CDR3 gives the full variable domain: SQTIHQWPATLVQPVGSPLSLECTVEGTSNPNLYWYRQAAGRGLQLLFYSVGIGQISSEVPQNLSASRPQDRQFILSSKKLLLSDSGFYLCAWSVEASGNTIYFGEGSWLTVV.

The CDR3 bases are TGTGCCAGCTCATCCCAGGGGGCTGGGGAGACCCAGTACTTC. Translating it yields CASSSQGAGETQYF. The chain couples TRBV18 to TRBJ2-5; 8 bases fit TRBD1. J lost 5 bases, V lost 5 bases, and 7 bases had no gene match. Germline CDR1 KGHSH, CDR2 LQKENI. The CDR3 extends over 14 amino acids.

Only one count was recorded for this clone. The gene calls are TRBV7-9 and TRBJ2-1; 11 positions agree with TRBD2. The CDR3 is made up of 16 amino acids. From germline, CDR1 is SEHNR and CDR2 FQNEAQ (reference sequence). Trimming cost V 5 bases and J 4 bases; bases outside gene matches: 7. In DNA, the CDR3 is TGTGCCAGCAGCCCAGGACTAGCGGGTTCGTACAATGAGCAGTTCTTC. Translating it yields CASSPGLAGSYNEQFF.

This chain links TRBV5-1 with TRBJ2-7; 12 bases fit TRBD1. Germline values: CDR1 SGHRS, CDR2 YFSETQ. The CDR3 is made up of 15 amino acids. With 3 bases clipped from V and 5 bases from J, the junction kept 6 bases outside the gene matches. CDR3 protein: CASSSPGQGANEQYF. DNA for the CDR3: TGCGCCAGCAGCTCGCCGGGACAGGGGGCTAACGAGCAGTACTTC.

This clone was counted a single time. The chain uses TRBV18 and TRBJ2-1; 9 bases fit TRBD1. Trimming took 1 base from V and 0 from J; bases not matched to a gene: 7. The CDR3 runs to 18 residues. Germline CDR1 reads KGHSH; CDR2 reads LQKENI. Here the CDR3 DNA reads TGTGCCAGCTCACCACTTGAGACAGGGGGGGGCTCCTACAATGAGCAGTTCTTC. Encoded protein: CASSPLETGGGSYNEQFF.

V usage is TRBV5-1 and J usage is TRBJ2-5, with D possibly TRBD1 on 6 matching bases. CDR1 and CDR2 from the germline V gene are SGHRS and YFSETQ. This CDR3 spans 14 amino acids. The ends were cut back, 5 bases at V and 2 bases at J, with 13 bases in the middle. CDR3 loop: CASSPGEQQETQYF. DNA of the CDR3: TGCGCCAGCAGTCCAGGGGAACAACAAGAGACCCAGTACTTC.